The present T cell receptor (beta chain) was sequenced within a study of blood T cell repertoires in COVID-19. For the study at large: Italy, Spain and the United States were the sources of the convalescent and acute COVID-19 samples.

Using immunoSEQ multiplex PCR, the repertoire was profiled, and TCRdb retains in-frame clones only, with some absent. The table records nearly 200,000 clones, roughly four fifths of them present only once. This CDR3 spans 15 amino acids. V lost 4 bases and J lost 1; bases outside the gene matches: 6. Germline assignment: CDR1 SGHNT and CDR2 YYREEE (reference sequence). Sequencing was performed on peripheral blood. The receptor was isolated from a human donor with acute or convalescent COVID-19. The donor label of this sample is uncertain. The rearrangement joins TRBV5-4 to TRBJ2-3, with TRBD1 matching 7 bases. This chain's CDR3 is CASSRRDSRTDTQYF. In DNA form, the CDR3 reads TGTGCCAGCAGCCGCCGGGACAGCCGCACAGATACGCAGTATTTT.